These T cell receptor beta chains were read from a single sample in a study of blood T cell repertoires in COVID-19. Only in-frame clones appear in the TCRdb table, and some are missing; sequencing was by immunoSEQ multiplex PCR. The data contain some 71,000 clones, 90% of them singletons. The material sequenced was peripheral blood. These receptor sequences come from a man aged 45 to 65 with acute or convalescent COVID-19. The CDR3 runs from the conserved cysteine through the conserved F or W. D genes are given only for firm matches. Only part of the rows carry a size: once, few, many, or a class if the clone is expanded.

TRBJ2-3 TRBD2 TRBV6-2/TRBV6-3 - CASSYHLRTSGSITDTQYF TGTGCCAGCAGTTACCACCTCCGGACTAGCGGGAGTATAACAGATACGCAGTATTTT
TRBJ2-3 - TRBV2 - CASGYENTDTQYF TGTGCCAGCGGTTATGAGAATACAGATACGCAGTATTTT
TRBJ2-7 - TRBV30 - CAWSVGQWSYEQYF TGTGCCTGGAGTGTGGGGCAATGGTCCTACGAGCAGTACTTC
TRBJ2-7 - TRBV14 once CASSQGAAGQYF TGTGCCAGCAGCCAAGGAGCCGCTGGGCAGTACTTC
TRBJ2-3 TRBD2 TRBV9 - CASSVEASRREAWSTDTQYF TGTGCCAGCAGCGTAGAGGCTAGTCGGCGGGAGGCCTGGAGCACAGATACGCAGTATTTT
TRBJ2-6 TRBD2 TRBV5-1 - CASSSSGRAAGANVLTF TGCGCCAGCAGCTCTAGCGGGAGGGCCGCTGGGGCCAACGTCCTGACTTTC
TRBJ2-7 - TRBV7-8 - CASSWSGSYEQYF TGTGCCAGCAGCTGGAGTGGCTCCTACGAGCAGTACTTC
TRBJ2-6 - TRBV19 - CASTILTGAGANVLTF TGTGCCAGTACCATACTAACGGGGGCTGGGGCCAACGTCCTGACTTTC
TRBJ1-4 - TRBV4-1 - CASSQGWGLTNEKLFF TGCGCCAGCAGCCAGGGTTGGGGGCTAACTAATGAAAAACTGTTTTTT
TRBJ2-2 - TRBV11-2 - CASSVDRIGELFF TGTGCCAGCAGCGTTGACAGAATCGGGGAGCTGTTTTTT
TRBJ1-6 TRBD1 TRBV27 - CASSYLTGLNSPLHF TGTGCCAGCAGTTACTTGACAGGGCTCAATTCACCCCTCCACTTT
TRBJ2-3 - TRBV6-4 - CASSDSKGSGTDTQYF TGTGCCAGCAGTGACTCGAAAGGGAGCGGCACAGATACGCAGTATTTT
TRBJ1-1 - TRBV25-1 - CASGDVQVNTEAFF TGTGCCAGCGGCGACGTCCAGGTGAACACTGAAGCTTTCTTT
TRBJ2-7 TRBD1 TRBV15 once CATSRGTGLPYEQYF TGTGCCACCAGCAGAGGGACAGGGCTTCCCTACGAGCAGTACTTC
TRBJ2-2 TRBD2 TRBV10-3 - CAITEGLTSGRGGELFF TGTGCCATCACCGAGGGCCTAACTAGCGGGAGGGGCGGGGAGCTGTTTTTT
TRBJ1-1 - TRBV2 few CASSEALVGIPEAFF TGTGCCAGCAGTGAGGCCCTGGTCGGGATACCTGAAGCTTTCTTT
TRBJ2-5 TRBD2 TRBV7-2 - CASSARLAVYRIQETQYF TGTGCCAGCAGCGCCCGACTAGCGGTTTACCGAATCCAAGAGACCCAGTACTTC
TRBJ2-5 - TRBV2 - CASSEGAGQETQYF TGTGCCAGCAGTGAAGGGGCAGGCCAAGAGACCCAGTACTTC
TRBJ1-4 - TRBV6-1 - CASSEFGGYNEKLFF TGTGCCAGCAGTGAATTCGGCGGATATAATGAAAAACTGTTTTTT
TRBJ1-1 - TRBV21-1 - CASRWDRGYSGTEAFF TGTGCCAGCAGGTGGGACAGGGGATACAGTGGCACTGAAGCTTTCTTT
TRBJ2-7 TRBD2 TRBV10-3 - CAISESKLAGGHEQYF TGTGCCATCAGTGAGTCGAAGCTAGCGGGAGGCCACGAGCAGTACTTC
TRBJ2-3 - TRBV24-1 - CATSGSGDTDTQYF TGTGCCACCAGTGGGTCGGGAGACACAGATACGCAGTATTTT